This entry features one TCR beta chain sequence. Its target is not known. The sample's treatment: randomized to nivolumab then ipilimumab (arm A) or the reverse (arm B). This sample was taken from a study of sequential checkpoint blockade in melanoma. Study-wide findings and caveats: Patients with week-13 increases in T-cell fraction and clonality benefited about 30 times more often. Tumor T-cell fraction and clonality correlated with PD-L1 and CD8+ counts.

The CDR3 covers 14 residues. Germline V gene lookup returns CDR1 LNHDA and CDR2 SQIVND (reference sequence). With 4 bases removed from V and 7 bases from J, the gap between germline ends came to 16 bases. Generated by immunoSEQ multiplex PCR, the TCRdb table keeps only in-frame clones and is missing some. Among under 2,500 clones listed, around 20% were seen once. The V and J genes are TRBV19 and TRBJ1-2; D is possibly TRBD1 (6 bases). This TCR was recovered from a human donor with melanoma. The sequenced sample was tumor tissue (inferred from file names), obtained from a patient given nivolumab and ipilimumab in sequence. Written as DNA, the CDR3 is TGTGCCAGTAGTACCACGAACAGGGTTGGTGGCTACACCTTC. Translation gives CASSTTNRVGGYTF.